The 26 T cell receptor beta chains listed next were all sequenced from one sample in a study of blood T cell repertoires in COVID-19. Libraries were prepared by immunoSEQ multiplex PCR; TCRdb keeps only in-frame clonotypes and omits some of them. The repertoire holds 40,000 to 55,000 clones, with around four fifths as singletons. The sequenced sample was peripheral blood. All receptors come from a human donor with acute or convalescent COVID-19. The donor label of this sample is uncertain.

Notes on this clone: The junction departs from the called germline gene at one end, perhaps through a read error. This chain connects TRBV7-7 to TRBJ2-3; D is undetermined. This CDR3 is 13 amino acids long. CDR1 is SSHAT, CDR2 FNYEAQ, per germline (reference sequence). The CDR3 is CASSTGGTDTQYF. In nucleotides, the CDR3 is TGTGCTAGCAGCACCGGAGGCACAGATACGCAGTATTTT. Based on the CDR3 plus reference TRBV7-7 and TRBJ2-3, the full variable domain is GAGVSQSPRYKVTKRGQDVTLRCDPISSHATLYWYQQALGQGPEFLTYFNYEAQPDKSGLPSDRFSAERPEGSISTLTIQRTEQRDSAMYRCASSTGGTDTQYFGPGTRLTVL.

The count of this clone is one. The DNA of the CDR3 is TGTGCCAGCAGTTTGACTAGCGGGGGATACAATGAGCAGTTCTTC. It translates to CASSLTSGGYNEQFF. The V and J genes are TRBV28 and TRBJ2-1; 12 nucleotides line up with TRBD2. This CDR3 has 15 residues. Germline V CDR1 and CDR2: MDHEN, SYDVKM. J was trimmed by 4 bases and V by 3 bases; bases with no gene match: 1.

The chain couples TRBV11-3 to TRBJ2-7; 7 bases are shared with TRBD2. With 3 bases clipped from V and 1 base from J, the junction kept 3 bases outside the gene matches. The CDR3 runs 14 residues. CDR1 and CDR2 (germline): SGHNT, YENEEA. The CDR3 region is CASSFGLDSYEQYF. DNA for the CDR3: TGTGCCAGCAGCTTTGGACTAGATTCCTACGAGCAGTACTTC. The full variable domain, its missing parts supplied by reference TRBV11-3 and TRBJ2-7, is EAGVVQSPRYKIIEKKQPVAFWCNPISGHNTLYWYLQNLGQGPELLIRYENEEAVDDSQLPKDRFSAERLKGVDSTLKIQPAELGDSAVYLCASSFGLDSYEQYFGPGTRLTVT.

V and J are TRBV6-5 and TRBJ1-3; D is perhaps TRBD1 (6 bases). Germline CDR1 is MNHEY and CDR2 is SVGAGI. V lost 6 bases to trimming and J lost 4 bases, with 13 bases between them. The CDR3 spans 14 residues. The CDR3: CASSDTGLGNTIYF. In DNA form, the CDR3 reads TGTGCCAGCAGCGATACAGGGCTAGGAAACACCATATATTTT.

This rearrangement joins TRBV11-3 to TRBJ2-2, with D perhaps matching TRBD1 (5 bases). In germline, CDR1 is SGHNT, CDR2 YENEEA. This CDR3 spans 15 amino acids. V lost 4 bases and J lost 5, with 14 bases in between. DNA of the CDR3: TGTGCCAGCAGCTCTCTAGGTCAGGGAACCGGGGAGCTGTTTTTT. Its translation is CASSSLGQGTGELFF.

The rearrangement uses TRBV7-2 and TRBJ1-1; the D gene is possibly TRBD1 (6 bases). The CDR3 contains 14 residues. V shed 4 bases and J shed 5 bases, with 14 bases lying between them. CDR1 SGHTA and CDR2 FQGNSA come from the germline V gene. CDR3 amino acids: CASSSSRGGTEAFF. In DNA, the CDR3 is TGTGCCAGCAGCTCTTCAAGGGGGGGGACTGAAGCTTTCTTT.

The chain carries TRBV5-6 and TRBJ2-5; 8 nucleotides line up with TRBD1. The CDR3 is made up of 13 amino acids. Germline CDR1 and CDR2: SGHDT and YYEEEE. The junction had 8 bases not matched to a gene; V was cut back by 4 bases and J by 9 bases. The CDR3 here is CASSHRTGSAQYF. CDR3 coding DNA: TGTGCCAGCAGCCATCGGACAGGGTCGGCCCAGTACTTC.

The rearrangement joins TRBV12-5 to TRBJ2-5; 11 bases align to TRBD2. Germline CDR1 reads LGHNT; CDR2 reads FRNRAP. The CDR3 covers 15 residues. Trimming took 0 bases from V and 5 from J; bases not matched to a gene: 2. The CDR3 DNA follows: TGTGCTAGTGGTTTGGTTCTAGCGGGAGGTGAGACCCAGTACTTC. Its protein product is CASGLVLAGGETQYF.

This clone has a single count. The chain carries TRBV4-3 and TRBJ1-4; D not resolved. The germline V gene encodes CDR1 LGHNA and CDR2 YSLEER. Deletions cut 1 base from V and 7 bases from J, with 13 bases between. The CDR3 extends over 15 amino acids. The CDR3: CASSQGRGSFEKLFF. The DNA of the CDR3 is TGCGCCAGCAGCCAAGGGAGAGGTAGTTTTGAAAAACTGTTTTTT.

The gene calls are TRBV9 and TRBJ2-1; D is possibly TRBD2 (6 bases). Trimming stripped 6 bases from V and 4 bases from J, with 14 bases between. The CDR3 extends over 14 amino acids. Germline V lookup: CDR1 SGDLS, CDR2 YYNGEE. The CDR3 here is CASNLMGGYNEQFF. The CDR3 coding sequence is TGTGCCAGCAACCTCATGGGGGGATACAATGAGCAGTTCTTC.

This clone was seen a handful of times. The V gene is TRBV5-1, the J gene TRBJ1-6, with 11 bases lining up with TRBD1. This CDR3 is 17 amino acids long. V shed 1 base and J 10 bases; nucleotides not matched to a gene: 10. Per germline, CDR1 SGHRS and CDR2 YFSETQ. CDR3 sequence: CASSLSFGTGGVSPLHF. In nucleotides, the CDR3 is TGCGCCAGCAGCTTGTCTTTCGGGACAGGGGGTGTCTCACCCCTCCACTTT.

The rearrangement joins TRBV6-6 to TRBJ1-1; D possibly corresponds to TRBD1 (5 bases). Germline values: CDR1 MNHNY, CDR2 SVGAGI (reference sequence). CDR3 length equals 13 residues. The germline V and J ends were trimmed by 2 bases and 5 bases, with 9 bases remaining between them. The CDR3, as DNA: TGTGCCAGCAGTTACCAGGGTTGGACTGAAGCTTTCTTT. It encodes CASSYQGWTEAFF.

The CDR3, as DNA: TGTGCCAGCAGCTTAGTGACAGGTCAAAGTTACGAGCAGTACTTC. Protein sequence: CASSLVTGQSYEQYF. The genes are TRBV7-2 and TRBJ2-7; D possibly corresponds to TRBD1 (6 bases). Germline V gene sequence: CDR1 SGHTA, CDR2 FQGNSA. V was shortened by 1 base and J by 4 bases, with 14 bases between the two germline ends. The CDR3 is 15 residues long.

The chain links TRBV7-2 to TRBJ1-5; D gene ambiguous. The CDR3 runs to 13 residues. Germline V CDR1 and CDR2: SGHTA, FQGNSA. The ends were cut back, 5 bases at V and 9 bases at J, with 14 bases in the middle. CDR3 nucleotides: TGTGCCAGCAGCCAGGCTTGGCGGGGGCCCCAGCATTTT. Translating gives CASSQAWRGPQHF.

The chain uses TRBV6-4 and TRBJ1-1; D gene ambiguous. The CDR3 length is 14 residues. V was clipped by 6 bases and J by 3 bases, with 14 bases between them. CDR1 and CDR2 (germline): MRHNA, SNTAGT. CDR3: CASSRSLGDTEAFF. CDR3 nucleotides: TGTGCCAGCAGCCGAAGCCTCGGGGACACTGAAGCTTTCTTT.

The J gene is TRBJ1-5, the V gene TRBV15; maybe TRBD1 (6 bases). Germline CDR1 reads LNHNV; CDR2 reads YYDKDF (reference sequence). Trimming stripped 0 bases from V and 4 bases from J, with 7 bases between. The CDR3 contains 14 residues. The CDR3 DNA follows: TGTGCCACCAGCAGAGAACAGGGTAATCAGCCCCAGCATTTT. Its translation is CATSREQGNQPQHF.

The J gene is TRBJ1-2, the V gene TRBV12-3 or TRBV12-4; D is unclear. Trimming took off 4 bases at V and 8 bases at J, with 14 bases between the two ends. This CDR3 has 13 residues. The DNA for the CDR3 is TGTGCCAGCAGTTACGGGCCGGAGGAGGGCTACACCTTC. It specifies CASSYGPEEGYTF.

The chain joins TRBV28 to TRBJ1-3; maybe TRBD1 (5 bases). V was trimmed by 7 bases and J by 0 bases, leaving 10 bases between them. There are 14 residues in the CDR3. Germline V gene data show CDR1 as MDHEN and CDR2 as SYDVKM. The CDR3 loop reads CASTLTDSGNTIYF. DNA of the CDR3: TGTGCCAGCACACTGACAGACTCTGGAAACACCATATATTTT.

The V and J genes are TRBV7-2 and TRBJ2-1, with 9 nucleotides matching TRBD2. V gave up 1 base and J gave up 10 bases; unmatched junction bases: 5. CDR1 SGHTA and CDR2 FQGNSA come from the germline V gene. The CDR3 is 14 amino acids. The CDR3 DNA reads TGTGCCAGCAGCTTAGATCTAGCGGGAAACGAGCAGTTCTTC. Residues: CASSLDLAGNEQFF.

This clone has just a few counts. The rearrangement joins TRBV6-5 to TRBJ1-2; D is ambiguous. Trimming took off 2 bases at V and 2 bases at J, with 9 bases between the two ends. The CDR3 has 14 amino acids. Germline V gene data show CDR1 as MNHEY and CDR2 as SVGAGI. CDR3 nucleotide sequence: TGTGCCAGCAGTTACGGCGGCCAAAACTATGGCTACACCTTC. Translated: CASSYGGQNYGYTF.

The chain combines TRBV20-1 with TRBJ2-1; no clear D. Deletions cut 5 bases from V and 5 bases from J, with 7 bases between. From germline, CDR1 is DFQATT and CDR2 SNEGSKA (reference sequence). CDR3 length: 11 residues. CDR3 loop: CSAATNNEQFF. For the CDR3, the DNA is TGCAGTGCTGCGACAAACAATGAGCAGTTCTTC.

The V call is TRBV19, the J call TRBJ2-6; D may be TRBD1 (6 bases). The CDR3 covers 17 residues. Deletions cut 7 bases from V and 1 base from J, with 17 bases between. The germline gives CDR1 LNHDA, CDR2 SQIVND (reference sequence). CDR3 in amino acids: CASKGQYPASGANVLTF. The CDR3, as DNA: TGTGCCAGTAAGGGACAATACCCAGCATCTGGGGCCAACGTCCTGACTTTC.

V gene TRBV7-9 combines with J gene TRBJ1-2; 10 bases align to TRBD1. This CDR3 is built from 15 residues. Germline V lookup: CDR1 SEHNR, CDR2 FQNEAQ (reference sequence). Losses at the gene ends were 3 bases for V and 7 bases for J; bases not matched to a gene: 8. CDR3 sequence reads: CASSLDTGQGFGYTF. The CDR3 DNA follows: TGTGCCAGCAGCTTGGACACGGGACAGGGGTTTGGCTACACCTTC.

This rearrangement joins TRBV5-1 to TRBJ2-7, with 11 bases identical to TRBD1. CDR1 is SGHRS, CDR2 YFSETQ, per germline. The CDR3 covers 18 residues. The trim removed 0 bases at V and 0 bases at J, leaving 8 bases unmatched. CDR3 amino acids: CASSLEDRGRDGSYEQYF. In DNA form, the CDR3 reads TGCGCCAGCAGCTTGGAGGACAGGGGGCGCGATGGCTCCTACGAGCAGTACTTC.

The chain recombines TRBV30 with TRBJ1-3; D call uncertain. V shed 5 bases and J shed 0 bases, with 11 bases lying between them. Per the germline V gene, CDR1 is GTSNPN and CDR2 is SVGIG (reference sequence). The length of the CDR3 is 14 residues. This chain's CDR3 is CAWGRRSSGNTIYF. In DNA, the CDR3 is TGTGCCTGGGGTCGGCGGAGCTCTGGAAACACCATATATTTT.

This sequence joins TRBV2 and TRBJ1-5, with 12 bases identical to TRBD1. The CDR3 loop spans 17 amino acids. Germline V CDR1 and CDR2: SNHLY, FYNNEI. J was trimmed by 5 bases and V by 3 bases; bases with no gene match: 8. The CDR3 sequence is CASSELGTGGADQPQHF. The CDR3 nucleotides are TGTGCCAGCAGTGAGCTCGGGACAGGGGGCGCGGATCAGCCCCAGCATTTT.